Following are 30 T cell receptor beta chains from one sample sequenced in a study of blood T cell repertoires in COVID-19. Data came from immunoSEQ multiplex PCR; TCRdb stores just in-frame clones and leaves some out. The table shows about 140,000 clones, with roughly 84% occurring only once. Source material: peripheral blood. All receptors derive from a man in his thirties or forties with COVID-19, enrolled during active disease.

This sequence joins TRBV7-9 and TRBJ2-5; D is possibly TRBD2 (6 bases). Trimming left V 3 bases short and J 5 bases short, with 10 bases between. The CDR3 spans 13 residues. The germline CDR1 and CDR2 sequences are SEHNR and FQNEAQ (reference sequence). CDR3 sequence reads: CASSLGGRETQYF. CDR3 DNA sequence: TGTGCCAGCAGCTTGGGAGGTCGGGAGACCCAGTACTTC.

The CDR3 sequence: CASSETGWRDEQFF. In nucleotides, the CDR3 is TGTGCCAGCAGCGAAACAGGGTGGCGCGATGAGCAGTTCTTC. The chain uses TRBV11-2 and TRBJ2-1; D is possibly TRBD1 (6 bases). The CDR3 extends over 14 amino acids. Between the trimmed V and J ends, which lost 5 bases and 8 bases, there was a span of 16 bases. Germline values: CDR1 SGHAT, CDR2 FQNNGV.

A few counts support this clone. The CDR3: CAWGGGPQPQHF. The DNA of the CDR3 is TGTGCCTGGGGAGGGGGCCCTCAGCCCCAGCATTTT. J is TRBJ1-5 and V is TRBV30, with 7 bases identical to TRBD1. CDR3 length: 12 residues. Germline CDR1 reads GTSNPN; CDR2 reads SVGIG (reference sequence). With 5 bases clipped from V and 6 bases from J, the junction kept 4 bases outside the gene matches.

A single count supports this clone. The CDR3: CASSSGTDYGYTF. CDR3 sequence (DNA): TGTGCCAGCAGCTCCGGGACAGACTATGGCTACACCTTC. The V call is TRBV28, the J call TRBJ1-2; 7 bases align to TRBD1. The CDR3 has 13 residues. V was clipped by 6 bases and J by 3 bases; unmatched bases: 4. Per the germline V gene, CDR1 is MDHEN and CDR2 is SYDVKM.

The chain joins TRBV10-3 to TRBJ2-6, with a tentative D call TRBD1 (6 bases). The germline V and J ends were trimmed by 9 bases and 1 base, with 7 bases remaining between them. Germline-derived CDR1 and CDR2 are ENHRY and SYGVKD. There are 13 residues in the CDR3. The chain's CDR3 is CAIQGSGANVLTF. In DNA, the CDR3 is TGTGCCATACAGGGATCTGGGGCCAACGTCCTGACTTTC.

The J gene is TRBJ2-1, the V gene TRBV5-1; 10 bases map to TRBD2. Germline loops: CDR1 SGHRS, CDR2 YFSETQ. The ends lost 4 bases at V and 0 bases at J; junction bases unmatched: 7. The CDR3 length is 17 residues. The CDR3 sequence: CASSTGASGSSYNEQFF. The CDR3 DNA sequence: TGCGCCAGCAGCACGGGAGCTAGCGGGAGCTCCTACAATGAGCAGTTCTTC.

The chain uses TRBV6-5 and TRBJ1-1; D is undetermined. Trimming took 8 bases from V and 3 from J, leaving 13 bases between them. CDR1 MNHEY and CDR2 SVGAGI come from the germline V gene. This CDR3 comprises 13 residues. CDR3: CASFLVADTEAFF. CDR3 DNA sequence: TGTGCCAGCTTCCTCGTCGCGGACACTGAAGCTTTCTTT.

In DNA form, the CDR3 reads TGTGCCAGCAGCCAGGGACTTTGGGATACGCAGTATTTT. It is translated as CASSQGLWDTQYF. The rearrangement uses TRBV11-3 and TRBJ2-3, with D perhaps TRBD2 (6 bases). There are 13 residues in the CDR3. V gave up 5 bases and J gave up 6 bases, with 12 bases separating them. Looked up from germline, CDR1 is SGHNT and CDR2 is YENEEA.

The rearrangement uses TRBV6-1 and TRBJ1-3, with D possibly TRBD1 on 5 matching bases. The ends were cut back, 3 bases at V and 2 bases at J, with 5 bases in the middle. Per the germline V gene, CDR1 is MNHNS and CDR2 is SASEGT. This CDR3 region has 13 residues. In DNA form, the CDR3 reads TGTGCCAGCAGTGAGGGGCCTGGAAACACCATATATTTT. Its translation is CASSEGPGNTIYF.

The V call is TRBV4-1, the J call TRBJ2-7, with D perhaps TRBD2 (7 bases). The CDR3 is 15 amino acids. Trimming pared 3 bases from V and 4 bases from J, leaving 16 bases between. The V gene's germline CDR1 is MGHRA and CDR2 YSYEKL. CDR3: CASSHGGARVYEQYF. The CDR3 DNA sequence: TGCGCCAGCAGCCATGGGGGGGCGCGGGTATACGAGCAGTACTTC.

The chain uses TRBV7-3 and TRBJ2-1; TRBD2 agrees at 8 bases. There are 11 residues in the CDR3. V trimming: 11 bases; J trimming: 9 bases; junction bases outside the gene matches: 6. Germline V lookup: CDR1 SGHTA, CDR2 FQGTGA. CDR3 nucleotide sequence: TGTGCCGGGGGACTAGAGATTGAGCAGTTCTTC. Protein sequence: CAGGLEIEQFF.

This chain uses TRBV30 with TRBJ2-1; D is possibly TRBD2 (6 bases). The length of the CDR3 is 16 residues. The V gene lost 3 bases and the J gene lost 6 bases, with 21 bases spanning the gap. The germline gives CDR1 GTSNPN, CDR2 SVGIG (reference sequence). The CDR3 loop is CAWRERGSLTGNEQFF. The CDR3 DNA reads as TGTGCCTGGAGGGAACGGGGGAGTTTAACGGGCAATGAGCAGTTCTTC.

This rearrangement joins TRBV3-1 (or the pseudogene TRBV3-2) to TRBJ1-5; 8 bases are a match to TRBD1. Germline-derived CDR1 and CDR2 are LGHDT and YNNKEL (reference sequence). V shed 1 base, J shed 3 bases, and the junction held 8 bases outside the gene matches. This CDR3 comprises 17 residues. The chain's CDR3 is CASSQGNHRGNNQPQHF. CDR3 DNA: TGTGCCAGCAGCCAAGGAAATCACAGGGGGAACAATCAGCCCCAGCATTTT.

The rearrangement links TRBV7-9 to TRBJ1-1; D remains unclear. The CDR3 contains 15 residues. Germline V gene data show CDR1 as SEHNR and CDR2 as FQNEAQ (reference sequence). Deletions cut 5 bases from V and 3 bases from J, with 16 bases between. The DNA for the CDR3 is TGTGCCAGCAGCCCCCGAGCGTCCGCCCACACTGAAGCTTTCTTT. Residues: CASSPRASAHTEAFF.

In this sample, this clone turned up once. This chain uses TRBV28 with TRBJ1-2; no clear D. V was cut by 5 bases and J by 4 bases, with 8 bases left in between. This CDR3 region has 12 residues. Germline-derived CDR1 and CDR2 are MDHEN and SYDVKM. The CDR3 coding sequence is TGTGCCAGCAGTAAGACATCCTATGGCTACACCTTC. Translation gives CASSKTSYGYTF.

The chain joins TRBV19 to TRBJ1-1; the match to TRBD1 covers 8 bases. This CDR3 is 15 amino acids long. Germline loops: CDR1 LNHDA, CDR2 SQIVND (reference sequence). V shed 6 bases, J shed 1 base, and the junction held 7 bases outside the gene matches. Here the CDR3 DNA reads TGTGCCAGTAGACAGCAGGGGGCTCGGAACACTGAAGCTTTCTTT. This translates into CASRQQGARNTEAFF. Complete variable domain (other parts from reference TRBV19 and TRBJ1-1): DGGITQSPKYLFRKEGQNVTLSCEQNLNHDAMYWYRQDPGQGLRLIYYSQIVNDFQKGDIAEGYSVSREKKESFPLTVTSAQKNPTAFYLCASRQQGARNTEAFFGQGTRLTVV.

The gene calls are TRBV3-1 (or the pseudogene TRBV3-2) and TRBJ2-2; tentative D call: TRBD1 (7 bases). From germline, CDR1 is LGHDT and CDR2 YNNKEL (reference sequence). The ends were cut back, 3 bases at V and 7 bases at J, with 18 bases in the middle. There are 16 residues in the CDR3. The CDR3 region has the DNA TGTGCCAGCAGCCATTCTGGAGGGGGCTCTGGCGGGGAGCTGTTTTTT. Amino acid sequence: CASSHSGGGSGGELFF.

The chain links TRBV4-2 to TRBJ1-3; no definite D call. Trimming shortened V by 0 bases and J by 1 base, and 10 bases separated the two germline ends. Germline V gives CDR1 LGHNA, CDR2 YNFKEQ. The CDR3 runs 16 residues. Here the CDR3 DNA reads TGTGCCAGCAGCCAAGAAGTGGCTAGGTCTGGAAACACCATATATTTT. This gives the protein CASSQEVARSGNTIYF.

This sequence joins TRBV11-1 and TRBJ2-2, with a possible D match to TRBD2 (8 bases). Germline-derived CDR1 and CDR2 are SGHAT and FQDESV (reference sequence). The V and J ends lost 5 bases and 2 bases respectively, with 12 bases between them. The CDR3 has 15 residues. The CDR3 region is CASSTGGGNTGELFF. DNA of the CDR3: TGTGCCAGCAGCACGGGAGGGGGCAACACCGGGGAGCTGTTTTTT.

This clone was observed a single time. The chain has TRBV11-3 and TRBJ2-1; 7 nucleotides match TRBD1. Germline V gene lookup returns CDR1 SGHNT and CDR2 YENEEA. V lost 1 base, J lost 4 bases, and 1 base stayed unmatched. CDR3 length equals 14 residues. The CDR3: CASSLGDSYNEQFF. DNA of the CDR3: TGTGCCAGCAGCTTAGGGGACAGTTACAATGAGCAGTTCTTC.

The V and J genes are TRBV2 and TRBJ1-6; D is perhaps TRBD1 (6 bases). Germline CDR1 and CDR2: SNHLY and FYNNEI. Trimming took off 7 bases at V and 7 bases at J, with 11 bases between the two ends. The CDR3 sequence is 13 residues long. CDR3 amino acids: CASKNRVNSPLHF. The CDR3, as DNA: TGTGCCAGCAAAAACAGGGTGAATTCACCCCTCCACTTT.

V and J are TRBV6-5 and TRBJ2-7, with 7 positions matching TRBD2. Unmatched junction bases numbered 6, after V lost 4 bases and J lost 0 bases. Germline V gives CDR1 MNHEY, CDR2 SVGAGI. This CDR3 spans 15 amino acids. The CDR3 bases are TGTGCCAGCAGTTCTACGGGACTAATCTCCTACGAGCAGTACTTC. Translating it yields CASSSTGLISYEQYF.

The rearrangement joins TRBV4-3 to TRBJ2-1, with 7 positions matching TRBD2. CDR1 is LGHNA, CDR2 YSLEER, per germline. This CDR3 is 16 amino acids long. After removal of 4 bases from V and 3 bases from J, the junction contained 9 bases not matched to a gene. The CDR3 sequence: CASSPGGAGDYNEQFF. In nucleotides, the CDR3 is TGCGCCAGCAGCCCCGGAGGGGCGGGAGACTACAATGAGCAGTTCTTC.

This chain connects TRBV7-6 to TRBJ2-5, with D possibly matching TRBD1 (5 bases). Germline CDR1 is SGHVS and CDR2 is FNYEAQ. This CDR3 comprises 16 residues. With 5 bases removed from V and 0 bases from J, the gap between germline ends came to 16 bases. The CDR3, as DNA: TGTGCCAGCAGCCTAACGCTGACAGCGTACCAAGAGACCCAGTACTTC. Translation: CASSLTLTAYQETQYF.

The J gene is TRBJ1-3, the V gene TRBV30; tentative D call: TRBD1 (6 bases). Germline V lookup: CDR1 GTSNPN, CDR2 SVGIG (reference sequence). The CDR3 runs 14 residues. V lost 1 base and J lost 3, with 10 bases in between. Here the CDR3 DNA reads TGTGCCTGGAGTGCCGGGACATATGGAAACACCATATATTTT. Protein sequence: CAWSAGTYGNTIYF. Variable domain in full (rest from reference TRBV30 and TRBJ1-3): SQTIHQWPATLVQPVGSPLSLECTVEGTSNPNLYWYRQAAGRGLQLLFYSVGIGQISSEVPQNLSASRPQDRQFILSSKKLLLSDSGFYLCAWSAGTYGNTIYFGEGSWLTVV.

Here the CDR3 reads CSAVGGRTEAFF. CDR3 nucleotides: TGCAGCGCCGTAGGGGGTCGCACTGAAGCTTTCTTT. The chain is built from TRBV29-1 and TRBJ1-1; perhaps TRBD1 as D (6 bases). Per germline, CDR1 SQVTM and CDR2 ANQGSEA. This CDR3 spans 12 amino acids. V was clipped by 7 bases and J by 4 bases, with 13 bases between them.

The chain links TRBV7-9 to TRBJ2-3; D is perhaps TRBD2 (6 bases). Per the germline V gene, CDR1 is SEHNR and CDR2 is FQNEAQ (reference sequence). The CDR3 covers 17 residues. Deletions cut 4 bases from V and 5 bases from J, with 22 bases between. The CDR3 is CASSSGPSANRRDTQYF. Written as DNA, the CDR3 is TGTGCCAGCAGCTCAGGACCTAGCGCCAATCGGAGAGATACGCAGTATTTT.

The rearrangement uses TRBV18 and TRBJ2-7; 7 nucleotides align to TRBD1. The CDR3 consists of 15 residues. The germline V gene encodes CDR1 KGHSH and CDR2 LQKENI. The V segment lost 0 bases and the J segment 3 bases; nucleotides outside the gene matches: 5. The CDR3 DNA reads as TGTGCCAGCTCACCACCGCAGGGGGATCTCTACGAGCAGTACTTC. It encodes CASSPPQGDLYEQYF.

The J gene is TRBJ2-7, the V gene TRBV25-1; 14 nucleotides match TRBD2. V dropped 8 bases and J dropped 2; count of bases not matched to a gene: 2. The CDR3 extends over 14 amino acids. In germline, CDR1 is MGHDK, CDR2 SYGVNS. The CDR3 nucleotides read TGTGCCAGCGGGGGACTAGCGGGAGCCTACGAGCAGTACTTC. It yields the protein CASGGLAGAYEQYF.

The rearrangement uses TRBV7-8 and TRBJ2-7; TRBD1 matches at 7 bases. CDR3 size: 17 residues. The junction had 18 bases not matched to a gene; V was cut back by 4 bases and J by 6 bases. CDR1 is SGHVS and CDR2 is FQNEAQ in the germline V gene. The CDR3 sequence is CASSSEIRDSPTSEQYF. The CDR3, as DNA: TGTGCCAGCAGCTCCGAAATACGGGACAGCCCCACCTCCGAGCAGTACTTC.